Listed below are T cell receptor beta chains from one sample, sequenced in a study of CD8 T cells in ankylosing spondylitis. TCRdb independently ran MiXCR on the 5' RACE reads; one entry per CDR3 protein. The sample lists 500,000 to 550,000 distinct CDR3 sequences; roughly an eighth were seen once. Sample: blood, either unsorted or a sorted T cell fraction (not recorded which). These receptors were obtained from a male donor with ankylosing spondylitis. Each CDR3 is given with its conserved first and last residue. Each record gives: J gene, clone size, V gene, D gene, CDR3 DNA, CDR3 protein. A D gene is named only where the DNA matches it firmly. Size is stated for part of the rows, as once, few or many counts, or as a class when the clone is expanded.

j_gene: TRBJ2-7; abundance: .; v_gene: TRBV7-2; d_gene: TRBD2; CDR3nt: TGTGCCAGCAGCTTCGCGGGAGGATCCTCCTACGAGCAGTACTTC; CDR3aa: CASSFAGGSSYEQYF
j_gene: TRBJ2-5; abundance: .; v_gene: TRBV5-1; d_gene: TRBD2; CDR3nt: TGCGCCAGCACCCCGCCTTGGGCGGGAGCAGAGACCCAGTACTTC; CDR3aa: CASTPPWAGAETQYF
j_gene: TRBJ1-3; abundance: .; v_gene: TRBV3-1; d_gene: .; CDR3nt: TGTGCCAGCAGTTCTGTCCCTGACTCTGGAAACACCATATATTTT; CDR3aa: CASSSVPDSGNTIYF
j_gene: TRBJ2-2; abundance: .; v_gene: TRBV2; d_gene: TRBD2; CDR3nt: TGTGCCAGCAGCCTGACTAGCGCGAACACCGGGGAGCTGTTTTTT; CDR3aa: CASSLTSANTGELFF
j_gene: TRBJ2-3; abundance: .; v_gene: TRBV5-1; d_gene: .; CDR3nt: TGCGCCAGCAGCTATCCAGATTTGAGCACAGATACGCAGTATTTT; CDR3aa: CASSYPDLSTDTQYF
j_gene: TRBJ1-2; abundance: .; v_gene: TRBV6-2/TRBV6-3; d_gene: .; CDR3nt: TGTGCCAGCAGGAAACAGGGTTCTGGCTATGGCTACACCTTC; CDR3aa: CASRKQGSGYGYTF
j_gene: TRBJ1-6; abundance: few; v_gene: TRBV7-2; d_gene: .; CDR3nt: TGTGCCAGCAGCTTAGCCGGGACCAATTCACCCCTCCACTTT; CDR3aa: CASSLAGTNSPLHF
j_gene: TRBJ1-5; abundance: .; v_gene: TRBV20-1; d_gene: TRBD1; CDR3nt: TGCAGTGCTAGTCCCTTCACAGGGGCTTTTGGCAATCAGCCCCAGCATTTT; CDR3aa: CSASPFTGAFGNQPQHF
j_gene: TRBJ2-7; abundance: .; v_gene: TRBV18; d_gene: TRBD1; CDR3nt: TGTGCCAGCTCAATGCCGGGACAGTACTACGAGCAGTACTTC; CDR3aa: CASSMPGQYYEQYF
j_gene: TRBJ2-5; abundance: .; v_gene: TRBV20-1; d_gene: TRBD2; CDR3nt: TGCAGTGCCCCACAGGGACTAGCGGGATCTGGGACCCAGTACTTC; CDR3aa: CSAPQGLAGSGTQYF
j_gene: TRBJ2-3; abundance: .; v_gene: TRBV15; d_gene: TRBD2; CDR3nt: TGTGCCACCAGCAGAGATTACGGGACTAGCGGGACGCGCACAGATACGCAGTATTTT; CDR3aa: CATSRDYGTSGTRTDTQYF
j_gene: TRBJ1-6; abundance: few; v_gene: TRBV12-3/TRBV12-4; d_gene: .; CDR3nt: TGTGCCAGCAGTTTCACACAGGGTACCCTCCACTTT; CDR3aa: CASSFTQGTLHF
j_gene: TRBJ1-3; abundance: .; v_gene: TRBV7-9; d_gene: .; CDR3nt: TGTGCCAGCAGCCCTCTCGCAACGCGAAACACCATATATTTT; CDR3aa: CASSPLATRNTIYF
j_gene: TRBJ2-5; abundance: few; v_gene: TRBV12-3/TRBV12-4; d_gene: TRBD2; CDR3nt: TGTGCCAGCAGTCCGGGACTAGCGGGAGGTAGGCAGACCCAGTACTTC; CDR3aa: CASSPGLAGGRQTQYF
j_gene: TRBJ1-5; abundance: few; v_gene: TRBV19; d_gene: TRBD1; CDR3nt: TGTGCCAGTCGGACAGGGGGTTTCAATCAGCCCCAGCATTTT; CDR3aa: CASRTGGFNQPQHF
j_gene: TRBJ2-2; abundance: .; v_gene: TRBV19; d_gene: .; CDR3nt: TGTGCCACCGGGACACCCAACACCGGGGAGCTGTTTTTT; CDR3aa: CATGTPNTGELFF
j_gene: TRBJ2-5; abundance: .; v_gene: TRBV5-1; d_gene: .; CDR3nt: TGCGCCAGCAGCTTGGTATTACAGGGTAAAGAGACCCAGTACTTC; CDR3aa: CASSLVLQGKETQYF
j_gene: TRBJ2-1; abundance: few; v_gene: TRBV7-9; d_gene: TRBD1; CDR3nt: TGTGCCAGCAGCCCCCCTGGGACAGGGTACGTAGAGCAGTTCTTC; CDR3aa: CASSPPGTGYVEQFF
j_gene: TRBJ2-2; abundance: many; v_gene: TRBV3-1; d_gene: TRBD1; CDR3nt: TGTGCCAGCAGCTTTCCGGGACAGGGGGAGCTGTTTTTT; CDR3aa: CASSFPGQGELFF
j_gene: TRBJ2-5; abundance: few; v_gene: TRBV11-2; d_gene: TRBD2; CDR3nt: TGTGCCAGCAGCCACGGGACTAGCGGGGCCCAAGAGACCCAGTACTTC; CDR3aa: CASSHGTSGAQETQYF
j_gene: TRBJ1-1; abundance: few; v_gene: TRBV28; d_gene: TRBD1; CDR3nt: TGTGCCAGCAGTCCCCTAGGGACAGGGGGCCTTACTGAAGCTTTCTTT; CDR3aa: CASSPLGTGGLTEAFF
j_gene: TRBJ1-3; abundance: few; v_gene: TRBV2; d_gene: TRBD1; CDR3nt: TGTGCCAGCAGTGAGGACAGGCTCTCTGGAAACACCATATATTTT; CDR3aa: CASSEDRLSGNTIYF
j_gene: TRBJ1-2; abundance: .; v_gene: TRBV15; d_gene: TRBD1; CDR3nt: TGTGCCACCAACCCGACAGGGGCATATGGCTACACCTTC; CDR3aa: CATNPTGAYGYTF
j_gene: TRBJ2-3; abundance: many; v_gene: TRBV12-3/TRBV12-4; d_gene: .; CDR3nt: TGTGCCAGCAGTTTACGGGGTGGAGATACGCAGTATTTT; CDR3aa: CASSLRGGDTQYF
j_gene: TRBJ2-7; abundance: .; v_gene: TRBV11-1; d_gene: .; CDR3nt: TGTGCCAGCAGCTTAACGTCAGCAAGCATCTCCTACGAGCAGTACTTC; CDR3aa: CASSLTSASISYEQYF
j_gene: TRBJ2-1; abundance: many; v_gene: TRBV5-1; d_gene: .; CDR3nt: TGCGCCAGCAGCTTGAATGGTCCCAACTACAATGAGCAGTTCTTC; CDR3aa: CASSLNGPNYNEQFF
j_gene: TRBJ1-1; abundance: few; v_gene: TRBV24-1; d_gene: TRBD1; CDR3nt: TGTGCCACCAGTGAGGGCGGACAGGGGGCCGTAGCTTTCTTT; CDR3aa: CATSEGGQGAVAFF
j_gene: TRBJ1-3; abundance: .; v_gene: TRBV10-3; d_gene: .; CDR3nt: TGTGCCATCAGTGAAGCAGGGCCTGGAAACACCATATATTTT; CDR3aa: CAISEAGPGNTIYF
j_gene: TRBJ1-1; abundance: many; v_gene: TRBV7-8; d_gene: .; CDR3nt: TGTGCCAGCTATCCAATGGAGGGTTCCAAGGAAGCTTTCTTT; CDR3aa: CASYPMEGSKEAFF
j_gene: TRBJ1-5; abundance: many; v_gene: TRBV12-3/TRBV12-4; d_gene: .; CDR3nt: TGTGCCAGCAGTTTAGGGGGTGGCGATCAGCCCCAGCATTTT; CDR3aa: CASSLGGGDQPQHF
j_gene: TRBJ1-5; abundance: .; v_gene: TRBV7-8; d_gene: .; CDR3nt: TGTGCCAGCAGCCGAGGAGGGGACTATCAGCCCCAGCATTTT; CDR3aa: CASSRGGDYQPQHF
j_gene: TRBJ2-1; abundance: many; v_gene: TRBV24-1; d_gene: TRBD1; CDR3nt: TGTGCCACCAGTGACTCCGGGACAGGGCTGCCGCATGAGCAGTTCTTC; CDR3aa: CATSDSGTGLPHEQFF
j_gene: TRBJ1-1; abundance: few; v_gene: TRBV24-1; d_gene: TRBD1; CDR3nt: TGTGCCACCAGTGATGGCGGGACAGGGAGCACTGAAGCTTTCTTT; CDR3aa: CATSDGGTGSTEAFF
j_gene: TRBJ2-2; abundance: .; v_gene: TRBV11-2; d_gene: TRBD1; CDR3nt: TGTGCCAGCAGCTCAAGGGACAGGGGGCCCACCGGGGAGCTGTTTTTT; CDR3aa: CASSSRDRGPTGELFF
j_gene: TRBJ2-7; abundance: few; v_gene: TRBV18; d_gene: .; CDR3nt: TGTGCCAGCTCACCACCGGTCGAATCCTACGAGCAGTACTTC; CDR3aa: CASSPPVESYEQYF
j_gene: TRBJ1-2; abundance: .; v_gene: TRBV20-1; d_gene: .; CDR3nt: TGCAGTGCTAGATATAAGACGGAAAACTATGGCTACACCTTC; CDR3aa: CSARYKTENYGYTF
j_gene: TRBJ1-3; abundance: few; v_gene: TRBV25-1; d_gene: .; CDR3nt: TGTGCCAGCAGTGATCCCGGGACTGGAAACACCATATATTTT; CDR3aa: CASSDPGTGNTIYF
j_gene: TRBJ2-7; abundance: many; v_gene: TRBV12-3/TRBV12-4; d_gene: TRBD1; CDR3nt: TGTGCCAGCACCGAAGACAGGGTCTCCTACGAGCAGTACTTC; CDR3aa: CASTEDRVSYEQYF
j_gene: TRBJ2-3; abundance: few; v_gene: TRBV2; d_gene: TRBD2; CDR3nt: TGTGCCAGCACTCGAAGGGCGGGAGGCACAGATACGCAGTATTTT; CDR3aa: CASTRRAGGTDTQYF
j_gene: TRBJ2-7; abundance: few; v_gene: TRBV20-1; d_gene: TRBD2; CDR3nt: TGCAGTGCTGGAGAGCCCGGGACTAGCGGTTACGAGCAGTACTTC; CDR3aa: CSAGEPGTSGYEQYF
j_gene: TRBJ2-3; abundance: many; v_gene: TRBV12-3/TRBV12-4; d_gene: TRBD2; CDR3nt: TGTGCCAGCAGTTTAGTACACCTGGGGACTAGCGGGAGGAGCACAGATACGCAGTATTTT; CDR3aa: CASSLVHLGTSGRSTDTQYF
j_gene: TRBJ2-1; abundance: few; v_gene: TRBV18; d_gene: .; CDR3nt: TGTGCCAGCTCAGATGGGACCAACAACGGGAATGAGCAGTTCTTC; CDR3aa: CASSDGTNNGNEQFF
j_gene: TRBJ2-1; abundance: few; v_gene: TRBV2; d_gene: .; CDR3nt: TGTGCCAGCAGTGGACGACTAGAGGATGAGCAGTTCTTC; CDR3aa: CASSGRLEDEQFF
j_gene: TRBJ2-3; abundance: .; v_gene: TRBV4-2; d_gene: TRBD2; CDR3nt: TGTGCCAGCAGCCAAGATCCGTTAGCGGGAGGCACAGATACGCAGTATTTT; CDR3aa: CASSQDPLAGGTDTQYF
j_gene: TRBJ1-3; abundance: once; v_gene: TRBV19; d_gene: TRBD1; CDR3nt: TGTGCCAGTAGTATACCCGGACAGGGGGATGGAAACACCATATATTTT; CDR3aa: CASSIPGQGDGNTIYF
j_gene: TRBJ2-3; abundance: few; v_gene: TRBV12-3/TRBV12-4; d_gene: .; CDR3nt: TGTGCCAGCAGGGTTCAGGAGGGCCAAAATACGCAGTATTTT; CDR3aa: CASRVQEGQNTQYF
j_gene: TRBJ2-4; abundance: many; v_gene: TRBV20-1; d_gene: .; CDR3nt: TGCAGTGCTACCAGCCTAGCCAAAAACATTCAGTACTTC; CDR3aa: CSATSLAKNIQYF
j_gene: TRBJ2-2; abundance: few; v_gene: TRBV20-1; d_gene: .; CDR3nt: TGCAGTGCTAGGGGCCGGAGAACGAACACCGGGGAGCTGTTTTTT; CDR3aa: CSARGRRTNTGELFF